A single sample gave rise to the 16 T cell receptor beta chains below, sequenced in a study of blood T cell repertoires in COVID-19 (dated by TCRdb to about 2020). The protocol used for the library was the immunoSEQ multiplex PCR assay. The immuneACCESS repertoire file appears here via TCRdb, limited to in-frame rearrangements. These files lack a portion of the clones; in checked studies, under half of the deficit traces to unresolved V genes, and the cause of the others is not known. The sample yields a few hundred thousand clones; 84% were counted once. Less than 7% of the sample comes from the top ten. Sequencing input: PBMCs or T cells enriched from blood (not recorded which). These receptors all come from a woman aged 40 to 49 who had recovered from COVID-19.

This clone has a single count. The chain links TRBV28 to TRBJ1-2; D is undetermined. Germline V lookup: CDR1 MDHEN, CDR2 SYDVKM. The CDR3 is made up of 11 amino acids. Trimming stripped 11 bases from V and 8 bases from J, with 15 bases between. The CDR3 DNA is TGTGCCTCGAGCGGGGAAAAAGGCTACACCTTC. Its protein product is CASSGEKGYTF.

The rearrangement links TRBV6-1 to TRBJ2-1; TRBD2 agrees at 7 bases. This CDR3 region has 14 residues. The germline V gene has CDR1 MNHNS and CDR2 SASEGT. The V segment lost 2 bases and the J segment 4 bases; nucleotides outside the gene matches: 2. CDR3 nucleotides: TGTGCCAGCAGTGAAAGGGGACTATACAATGAGCAGTTCTTC. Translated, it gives CASSERGLYNEQFF.

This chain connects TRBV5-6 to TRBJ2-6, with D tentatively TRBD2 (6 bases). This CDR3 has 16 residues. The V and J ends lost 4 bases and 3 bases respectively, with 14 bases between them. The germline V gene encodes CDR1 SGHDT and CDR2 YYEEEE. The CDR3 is CASSAGGRGGANVLTF. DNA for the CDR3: TGTGCCAGCAGCGCCGGGGGACGGGGTGGGGCCAACGTCCTGACTTTC. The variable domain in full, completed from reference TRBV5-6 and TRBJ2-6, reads DAGVTQSPTHLIKTRGQQVTLRCSPKSGHDTVSWYQQALGQGPQFIFQYYEEEERQRGNFPDRFSGHQFPNYSSELNVNALLLGDSALYLCASSAGGRGGANVLTFGAGSRLTVL.

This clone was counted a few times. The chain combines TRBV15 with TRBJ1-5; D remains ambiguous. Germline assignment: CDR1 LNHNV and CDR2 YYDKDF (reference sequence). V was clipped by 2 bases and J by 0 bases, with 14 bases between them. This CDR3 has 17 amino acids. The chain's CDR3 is CATSRFPKDSSNQPQHF. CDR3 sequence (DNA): TGTGCCACCAGCAGATTTCCCAAGGACTCTAGCAATCAGCCCCAGCATTTT.

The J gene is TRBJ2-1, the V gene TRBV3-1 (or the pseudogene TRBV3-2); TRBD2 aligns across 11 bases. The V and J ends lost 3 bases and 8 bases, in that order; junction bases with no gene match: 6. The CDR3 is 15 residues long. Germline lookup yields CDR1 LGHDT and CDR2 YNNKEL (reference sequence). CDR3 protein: CASSHLAGGFDEQFF. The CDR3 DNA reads TGTGCCAGCAGCCATCTAGCGGGAGGTTTCGATGAGCAGTTCTTC.

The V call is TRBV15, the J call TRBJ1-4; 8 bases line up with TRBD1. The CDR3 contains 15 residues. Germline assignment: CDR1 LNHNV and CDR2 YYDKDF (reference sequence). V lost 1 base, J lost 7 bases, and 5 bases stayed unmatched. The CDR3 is CATSRGSGGGEKLFF. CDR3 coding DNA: TGTGCCACCAGCAGAGGGTCAGGGGGCGGTGAAAAACTGTTTTTT.

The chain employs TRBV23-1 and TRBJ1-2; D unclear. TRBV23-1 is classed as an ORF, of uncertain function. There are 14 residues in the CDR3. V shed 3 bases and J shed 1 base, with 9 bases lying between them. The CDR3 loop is CASSHPTHNYGYTF. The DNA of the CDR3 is TGCGCCAGCAGTCATCCGACACATAACTATGGCTACACCTTC.

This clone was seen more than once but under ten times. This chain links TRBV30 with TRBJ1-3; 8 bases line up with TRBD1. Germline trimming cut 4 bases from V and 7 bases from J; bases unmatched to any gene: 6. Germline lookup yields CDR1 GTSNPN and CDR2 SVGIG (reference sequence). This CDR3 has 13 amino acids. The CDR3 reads CAWKMDRENTIYF. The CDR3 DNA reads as TGTGCCTGGAAAATGGACAGGGAGAACACCATATATTTT.

CDR3 region: CASSRREGNQPQHF. Written as DNA, the CDR3 is TGTGCCAGTAGTAGGAGGGAAGGCAATCAGCCCCAGCATTTT. The genes are TRBV19 and TRBJ1-5; the D is unclear. Looked up from germline, CDR1 is LNHDA and CDR2 is SQIVND (reference sequence). V lost 4 bases to trimming and J lost 2 bases, with 9 bases between them. CDR3 length: 14 amino acids.

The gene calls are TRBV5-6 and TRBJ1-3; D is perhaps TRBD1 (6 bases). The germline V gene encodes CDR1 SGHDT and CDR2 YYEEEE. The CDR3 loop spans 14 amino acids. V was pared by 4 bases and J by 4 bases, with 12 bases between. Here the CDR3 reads CASSRRGPGNTIYF. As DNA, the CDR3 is TGTGCCAGCAGCCGCAGGGGCCCCGGAAACACCATATATTTT.

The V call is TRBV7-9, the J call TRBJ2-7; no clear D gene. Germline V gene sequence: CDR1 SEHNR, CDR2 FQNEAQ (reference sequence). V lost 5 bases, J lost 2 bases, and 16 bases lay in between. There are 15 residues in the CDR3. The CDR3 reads CASSLGSGSTYEQYF. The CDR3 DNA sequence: TGTGCCAGCAGCCTAGGGTCAGGAAGCACCTACGAGCAGTACTTC.

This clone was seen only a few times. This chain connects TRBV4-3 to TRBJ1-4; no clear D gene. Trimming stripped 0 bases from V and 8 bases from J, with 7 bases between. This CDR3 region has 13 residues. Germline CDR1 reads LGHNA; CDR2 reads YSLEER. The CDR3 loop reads CASSQDRREKLFF. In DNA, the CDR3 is TGCGCCAGCAGCCAAGATAGGCGGGAAAAACTGTTTTTT.

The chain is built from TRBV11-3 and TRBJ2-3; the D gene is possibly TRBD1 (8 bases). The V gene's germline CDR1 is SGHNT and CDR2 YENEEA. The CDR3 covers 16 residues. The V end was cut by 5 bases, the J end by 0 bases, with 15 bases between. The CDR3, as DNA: TGTGCCAGCAGCCGCACAGGGGGGGTTAGCACAGATACGCAGTATTTT. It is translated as CASSRTGGVSTDTQYF.

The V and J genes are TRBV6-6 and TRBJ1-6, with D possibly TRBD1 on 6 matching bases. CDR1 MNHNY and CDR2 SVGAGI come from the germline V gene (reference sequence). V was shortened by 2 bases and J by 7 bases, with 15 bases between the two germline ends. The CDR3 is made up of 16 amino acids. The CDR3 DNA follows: TGTGCCAGCAGTTACGAGGGGAGGGGGATGAATTCACCCCTCCACTTT. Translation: CASSYEGRGMNSPLHF.

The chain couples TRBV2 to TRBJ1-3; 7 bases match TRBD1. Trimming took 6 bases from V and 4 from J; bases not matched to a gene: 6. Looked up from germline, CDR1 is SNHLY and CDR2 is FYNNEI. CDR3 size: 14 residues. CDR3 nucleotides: TGTGCCAGCAGCACCACAGGGGTCGGAAACACCATATATTTT. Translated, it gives CASSTTGVGNTIYF.

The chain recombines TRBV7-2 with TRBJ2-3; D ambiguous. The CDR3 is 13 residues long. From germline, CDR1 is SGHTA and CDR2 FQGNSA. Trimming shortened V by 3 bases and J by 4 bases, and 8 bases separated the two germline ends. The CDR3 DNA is TGTGCCAGCAGCTTCTCGGGTGCAGATACGCAGTATTTT. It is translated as CASSFSGADTQYF.